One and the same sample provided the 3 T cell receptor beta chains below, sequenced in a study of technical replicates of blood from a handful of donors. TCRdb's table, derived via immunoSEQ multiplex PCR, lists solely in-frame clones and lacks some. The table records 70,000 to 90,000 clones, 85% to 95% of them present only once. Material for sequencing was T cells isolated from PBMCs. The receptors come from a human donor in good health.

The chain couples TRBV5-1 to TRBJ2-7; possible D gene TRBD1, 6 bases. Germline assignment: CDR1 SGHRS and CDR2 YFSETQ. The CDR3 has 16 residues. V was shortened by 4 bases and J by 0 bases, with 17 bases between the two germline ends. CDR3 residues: CASSVSKDSLSYEQYF. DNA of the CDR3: TGCGCCAGCAGCGTTTCCAAGGACAGTCTCTCCTACGAGCAGTACTTC.

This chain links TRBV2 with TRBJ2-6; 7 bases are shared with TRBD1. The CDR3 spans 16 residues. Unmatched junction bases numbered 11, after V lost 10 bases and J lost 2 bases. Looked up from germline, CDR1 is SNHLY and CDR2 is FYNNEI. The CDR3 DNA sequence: TGTGCCACCGCCGGGACAGAAAAGCCTGGGGCCAACGTCCTGACTTTC. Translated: CATAGTEKPGANVLTF.

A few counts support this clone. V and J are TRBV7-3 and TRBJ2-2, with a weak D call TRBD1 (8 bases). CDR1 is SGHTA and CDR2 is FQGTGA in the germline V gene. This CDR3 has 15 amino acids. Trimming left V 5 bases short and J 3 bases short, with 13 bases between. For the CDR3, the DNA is TGTGCCAGCAGCAAACAGGGGGGGGACACCGGGGAGCTGTTTTTT. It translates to CASSKQGGDTGELFF.